The clone carrying this TCR beta chain was found a few times. The sample comes from a study of blood T cell repertoires in COVID-19. Across the whole study: Material from acute and convalescent COVID-19 was sourced from the United States, Italy and Spain. PBMCs, B-cell-depleted T cells, or T cells were the source of the cDNA or gDNA that made up the material.

Sequencing used immunoSEQ multiplex PCR; TCRdb keeps in-frame clones, though not all of them. This table holds approximately 170,000 clones, approximately 85% found once. Sequencing used peripheral blood. This clonotype was obtained from a man aged 55 to 70 with active or convalescent COVID-19.

The chain's CDR3 is CASSLATTPGNTEAFF. The CDR3 region has the DNA TGTGCCAGCAGCTTAGCGACAACTCCTGGGAACACTGAAGCTTTCTTT. The chain combines TRBV7-2 with TRBJ1-1; D gene uncertain. Trimming cost V 0 bases and J 1 base, with 12 bases left between them. There are 16 residues in the CDR3. The germline V gene has CDR1 SGHTA and CDR2 FQGNSA.